This T cell receptor beta chain was found in a study of cytomegalovirus exposure and HLA in healthy donors. With 60 Vbeta and 13 Jbeta primers, the PCR was carried out. Method: immunoSEQ multiplex PCR; TCRdb's copy keeps in-frame clones and lacks some. With over 100,000 clones in the sample, the ten largest clones hold about 1.5%. Study outcomes and limitations: In vitro data verified a few CMV-associated chains as specific for CMV antigens. For most subjects, TCR beta sequences were reported to predict HLA-A and HLA-B alleles with accuracy.

Nominal health characterized the donors when sampled, though unrecorded immune exposures were likely. A word on this clone: Its antigen remains unidentified.

The clonotype comes from a woman in her thirties or forties in good health and CMV-seropositive. The sample consisted of PBMCs.

The CDR3 DNA sequence: TGTGCCAGCAGCTTAGGCCAGGTACAGGGCGGCCTTGGCTACACCTTC. This sequence encodes CASSLGQVQGGLGYTF. The chain is built from TRBV7-9 and TRBJ1-2; weak D call: TRBD1 (6 bases). V was trimmed by 1 base and J by 7 bases, leaving 19 bases between them. Germline CDR1 reads SEHNR; CDR2 reads FQNEAQ (reference sequence). CDR3 length: 16 amino acids.